This TCR beta chain derives from a study of OX40 agonist ivuxolimab in advanced cancers. With respect to the entire study: Ivuxolimab was an agonistic, fully human IgG2 monoclonal antibody directed against OX40 (CD134), a costimulatory receptor. Prior anti-PD-1, anti-PD-L1 or anti-CTLA-4 therapy was permitted, and checkpoint inhibitors had been received by less than 45% of dose-escalation patients. Intravenous ivuxolimab was administered to patients every 2 weeks at six dose levels: 0.01, 0.1, 0.3, 1.5, 3 and 10 mg/kg. Of the roughly 54 dose-escalation patients, hepatocellular carcinoma was present in approximately 20, melanoma in roughly 15, renal cell carcinoma in 9 and head and neck cancer in 9. The dose-escalation cohort was around 84% male with a mean age of about 60 years, ranging from 23 to 79. The monotherapy dose-escalation portion (N of about 57 patients) of the phase I ivuxolimab trial is reported in the paper. Peripheral TCRbeta sequencing aimed to test whether ivuxolimab altered TCR sequence diversity and caused clonal T-cell expansion. Partial responses occurred in three dose-escalation patients, of whom one had hepatocellular carcinoma and two had cutaneous melanoma.

The CDR3 sequence holds 15 residues, the cysteine and phenylalanine included. Just the 45-base CDR3 DNA is kept, in frame starting at base 1. The germline V gene gives CDR1 as LGHNA and CDR2 as YNFKEQ. V loses 2 bases of germline sequence and J loses 3 bases, and the interval between the two ends is 13 bases. Genomic DNA was isolated from the sorted cells so that the TCRbeta CDR3 region could be sequenced. TCRbeta CDR3 regions were sequenced using the immunoSEQ Assay. This immuneACCESS table, as held by TCRdb, lists in-frame sequences with V and J called but not all clones. Of the missing ones, under half trace to an unresolved V gene in checked studies; the others have no known cause. For this sample there are approximately 51,000 clones; about 80% appear just once. The ten largest make up roughly 2% of the sample. Patients with autoimmune disease history or receiving systemic immunosuppression were excluded from the trial. Peripheral blood for TCR sequencing was drawn from every dose cohort at baseline, at cycle 4 day 1 and at cycle 7 day 1. Samples came from an open-label, multicenter, first-in-human phase I dose-escalation trial of ivuxolimab. Adults with locally advanced or metastatic melanoma, renal cell, hepatocellular, or head and neck squamous cell carcinoma were enrolled in the trial. Before TCR sequencing, CD4+ T cells and CD8+ T cells were sorted from peripheral blood as separate populations.

A word on this clone: Its antigen is not yet known. The sample holds no much larger clone one base away, and base qualities are not on file.

The paper's findings and limits, for the study overall: In the 0.1-3.0 mg/kg groups, partial responders were among the patients with the lowest normalized peripheral clonal expansion, particularly in CD8+ T cells. At doses of 0.1 to 3.0 mg/kg, clonal expansion of both CD4+ and CD8+ T cells in blood was seen between baseline and week 6. Which antigens the clonally expanded peripheral T cells were specific for was not determined. Low levels of normalized T-cell clonal expansion were also seen in some patients who did not respond. After ivuxolimab, CD8+ T cells had more expanded clones than CD4+ T cells on average.

The chain uses TRBV4-2 and TRBJ1-2, and TRBD1 may be the D gene, going by 5 matching bases. Specimen: CD4+ or CD8+ T cells sorted from blood, collected in a trial of the OX40 agonist ivuxolimab. The sequence was collected from an adult with an advanced solid tumor such as melanoma, head and neck, liver or kidney cancer. The CDR3 protein sequence reads: CASSQNQGEDYGYTF. The DNA sequence is as follows: TGTGCCAGCAGCCAAAATCAGGGTGAGGACTATGGCTACACCTTC.